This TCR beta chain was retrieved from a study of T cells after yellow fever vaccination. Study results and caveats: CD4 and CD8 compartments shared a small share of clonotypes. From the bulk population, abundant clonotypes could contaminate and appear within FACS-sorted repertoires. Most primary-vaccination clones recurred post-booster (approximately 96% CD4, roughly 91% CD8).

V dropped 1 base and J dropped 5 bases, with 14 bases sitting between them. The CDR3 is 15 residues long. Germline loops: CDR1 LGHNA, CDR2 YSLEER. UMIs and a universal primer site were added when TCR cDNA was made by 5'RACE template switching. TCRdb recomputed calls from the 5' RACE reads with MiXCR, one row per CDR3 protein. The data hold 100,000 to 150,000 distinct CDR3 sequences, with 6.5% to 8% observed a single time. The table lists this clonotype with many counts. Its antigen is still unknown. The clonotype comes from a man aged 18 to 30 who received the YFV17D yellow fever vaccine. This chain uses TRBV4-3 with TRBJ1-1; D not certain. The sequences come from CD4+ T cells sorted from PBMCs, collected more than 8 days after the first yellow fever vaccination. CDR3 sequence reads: CASSQVPLTGTEAFF. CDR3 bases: TGCGCCAGCAGCCAAGTGCCACTGACGGGGACTGAAGCTTTCTTT.